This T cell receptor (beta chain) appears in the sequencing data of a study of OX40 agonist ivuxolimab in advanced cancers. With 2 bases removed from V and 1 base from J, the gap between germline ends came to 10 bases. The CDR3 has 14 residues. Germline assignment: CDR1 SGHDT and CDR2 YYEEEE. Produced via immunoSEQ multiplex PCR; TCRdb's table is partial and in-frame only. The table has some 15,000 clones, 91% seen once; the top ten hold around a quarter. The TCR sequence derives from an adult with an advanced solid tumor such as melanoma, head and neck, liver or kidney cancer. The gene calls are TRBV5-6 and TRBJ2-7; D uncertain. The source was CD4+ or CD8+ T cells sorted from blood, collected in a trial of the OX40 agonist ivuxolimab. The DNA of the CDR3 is TGTGCCAGCAGCTTTACCAGTTCATCCTACGAGCAGTACTTC. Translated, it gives CASSFTSSSYEQYF.